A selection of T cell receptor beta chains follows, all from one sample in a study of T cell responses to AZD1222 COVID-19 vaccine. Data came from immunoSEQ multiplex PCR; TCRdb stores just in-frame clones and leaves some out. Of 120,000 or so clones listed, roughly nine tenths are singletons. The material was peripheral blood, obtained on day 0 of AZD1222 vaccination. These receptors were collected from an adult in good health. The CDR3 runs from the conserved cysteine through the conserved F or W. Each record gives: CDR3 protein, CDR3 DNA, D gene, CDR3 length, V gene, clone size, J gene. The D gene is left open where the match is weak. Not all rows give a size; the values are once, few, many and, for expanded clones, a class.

CDR3aa: CASRQLTVSGQGRNTEAFF
CDR3nt: TGTGCCAGCAGACAACTAACGGTATCGGGACAGGGGAGGAACACTGAAGCTTTCTTT
d_gene: TRBD1
len: 19
v_gene: TRBV28
abundance: NA
j_gene: TRBJ1-1

CDR3aa: CASSEARGWTGELFF
CDR3nt: TGTGCCAGCAGTGAGGCCAGGGGGTGGACCGGGGAGCTGTTTTTT
d_gene: TRBD1
len: 15
v_gene: TRBV2
abundance: NA
j_gene: TRBJ2-2

CDR3aa: CASSIGLAAFSHEQFF
CDR3nt: TGTGCCAGTAGTATAGGACTAGCGGCCTTTTCCCATGAGCAGTTCTTC
d_gene: TRBD2
len: 16
v_gene: TRBV19
abundance: NA
j_gene: TRBJ2-1

CDR3aa: CASSPYTGALYEQYF
CDR3nt: TGTGCCAGCTCGCCCTATACAGGGGCTTTATACGAGCAGTACTTC
d_gene: TRBD1
len: 15
v_gene: TRBV18
abundance: NA
j_gene: TRBJ2-7

CDR3aa: CASSYGSYGYTF
CDR3nt: TGTGCCAGCAGCTACGGGAGCTATGGCTACACCTTC
d_gene: NA
len: 12
v_gene: TRBV11-3
abundance: NA
j_gene: TRBJ1-2

CDR3aa: CASSATGTGTEKLFF
CDR3nt: TGTGCCAGCAGCGCCACCGGGACAGGGACTGAAAAACTGTTTTTT
d_gene: TRBD1
len: 15
v_gene: TRBV5-8
abundance: NA
j_gene: TRBJ1-4

CDR3aa: CASSPEQGQPQHF
CDR3nt: TGTGCCAGCTCACCAGAACAGGGCCAGCCCCAGCATTTT
d_gene: NA
len: 13
v_gene: TRBV18
abundance: NA
j_gene: TRBJ1-5

CDR3aa: CASSTYGQRSNQPQHF
CDR3nt: TGTGCCAGTAGTACCTACGGACAACGTAGCAATCAGCCCCAGCATTTT
d_gene: NA
len: 16
v_gene: TRBV19
abundance: NA
j_gene: TRBJ1-5

CDR3aa: CASSQGWNTEAFF
CDR3nt: TGTGCCAGCAGCCAAGGCTGGAACACTGAAGCTTTCTTT
d_gene: NA
len: 13
v_gene: TRBV11-3
abundance: NA
j_gene: TRBJ1-1

CDR3aa: CASLDLGEQYF
CDR3nt: TGTGCCAGTCTGGACCTCGGCGAGCAGTACTTC
d_gene: NA
len: 11
v_gene: TRBV9
abundance: NA
j_gene: TRBJ2-7

CDR3aa: CASSPRGTSAYNEQFF
CDR3nt: TGTGCCAGCAGCCCTAGAGGGACTAGCGCGTACAATGAGCAGTTCTTC
d_gene: TRBD2
len: 16
v_gene: TRBV7-9
abundance: NA
j_gene: TRBJ2-1

CDR3aa: CASSFKMDRVNSYEQYF
CDR3nt: TGTGCCAGCAGCTTCAAAATGGACAGGGTAAATTCCTACGAGCAGTACTTC
d_gene: TRBD1
len: 17
v_gene: TRBV13
abundance: NA
j_gene: TRBJ2-7

CDR3aa: CAWTSGGNYGYTF
CDR3nt: TGTGCCTGGACTAGTGGGGGTAACTATGGCTACACCTTC
d_gene: NA
len: 13
v_gene: TRBV30
abundance: few
j_gene: TRBJ1-2